These 32 T cell receptor beta chains share one sample of origin, sequenced in a study of early T cells in non-severe SARS-CoV-2 infection (dated by TCRdb to about 2021). Library construction relied on 5' RACE. The instrument was a NextSeq 500. TCRdb applied fastp at Q25 and MiXCR to the public reads, then kept only in-frame beta chains. Records with the same CDR3 protein are collapsed into one entry carrying the most frequent genes and DNA. The sample table records some 96,000 distinct CDR3 sequences; approximately 10% of these occur just once. Around 4.8% of the sample lies in the top ten. Specimen: whole blood, collected at baseline. The origin of the receptors is an adult who was a healthcare worker with PCR-confirmed SARS-CoV-2 infection or an uninfected control (not recorded which).

The chain joins TRBV5-1 to TRBJ1-5; D is uncertain. V shed 0 bases and J shed 0 bases, with 7 bases lying between them. The CDR3 covers 15 residues. Germline V gene data show CDR1 as SGHRS and CDR2 as YFSETQ. The CDR3 sequence: CASSLAPDSNQPQHF. CDR3 coding DNA: TGCGCCAGCAGCTTGGCCCCTGATAGCAATCAGCCCCAGCATTTT.

The chain carries TRBV5-4 and TRBJ2-7; D perhaps matches TRBD2 (6 bases). CDR3 length: 14 residues. The germline V and J ends were trimmed by 1 base and 6 bases, with 14 bases remaining between them. CDR1 is SGHNT and CDR2 is YYREEE in the germline V gene (reference sequence). The CDR3 coding sequence is TGTGCCAGCAGCTTGCTAGCGACTTCGCGCGAGCAGTACTTC. This gives the protein CASSLLATSREQYF.

CDR3 nucleotide sequence: TGTGCCAGCAGCCAAGATTTCCGCGCTGAAAACACCATATATTTT. Protein product: CASSQDFRAENTIYF. V gene TRBV3-1 combines with J gene TRBJ1-3; D gene uncertain. The CDR3 is made up of 15 amino acids. Trimming pared 0 bases from V and 6 bases from J, leaving 12 bases between. The germline V gene has CDR1 LGHDT and CDR2 YNNKEL (reference sequence).

There are many counts of this clonotype. The rearrangement links TRBV6-5 to TRBJ2-5; 13 bases are a match to TRBD2. Germline V CDR1 and CDR2: MNHEY, SVGAGI. Trimming at V came to 5 bases and at J to 4 bases, leaving 10 bases not matched to a gene. The CDR3 extends over 17 amino acids. CDR3 coding DNA: TGTGCCAGCAGTCCCGGGACTAGCGGGATGAAAGGAGAGACCCAGTACTTC. The encoded protein is CASSPGTSGMKGETQYF.

As concerns this clonotype: This may come from a read error, since a much larger clone is one base off. A read error is likely, as this CDR3 ends without the conserved phenylalanine or tryptophan. The J gene is TRBJ1-2, the V gene TRBV6-5; D gene ambiguous. Germline CDR1 MNHEY, CDR2 SVGAGI. This CDR3 is built from 14 residues. The V end lost 0 bases, the J end lost 4 bases, and 9 bases lay between the germline ends. This CDR3 is CASSYSSGIYGYTS. Here the CDR3 DNA reads TGTGCCAGCAGTTACTCCTCCGGCATCTATGGCTACACCTCC.

This clonotype has at least ten counts. The chain links TRBV7-9 to TRBJ1-5; D unclear. The CDR3 loop spans 12 amino acids. Per the germline V gene, CDR1 is SEHNR and CDR2 is FQNEAQ (reference sequence). The ends were cut back, 5 bases at V and 3 bases at J, with 5 bases in the middle. CDR3 DNA: TGTGCCAGCAGCCTATTCAATCAGCCCCAGCATTTT. Its translation: CASSLFNQPQHF.

This clonotype was counted many times. The V and J genes are TRBV5-1 and TRBJ2-1, with 9 positions matching TRBD1. There are 16 residues in the CDR3. V lost 4 bases and J lost 0; bases outside the gene matches: 5. Per germline, CDR1 SGHRS and CDR2 YFSETQ. CDR3 in amino acids: CASSPRQGGSYNEQFF. CDR3 DNA: TGCGCCAGCAGCCCTAGACAGGGGGGCTCCTACAATGAGCAGTTCTTC.

This clonotype was detected ten times or more. J is TRBJ2-7 and V is TRBV7-8; D remains ambiguous. The CDR3 contains 14 residues. V shed 1 base and J shed 0 bases, with 7 bases lying between them. CDR1 is SGHVS and CDR2 is FQNEAQ in the germline V gene. Written as DNA, the CDR3 is TGTGCCAGCAGCTTAGACAGCTACTCCTACGAGCAGTACTTC. Translated, it gives CASSLDSYSYEQYF.

This clonotype appeared a few times. The gene calls are TRBV5-1 and TRBJ2-3; D gene ambiguous. Trimming took 0 bases from V and 1 from J, leaving 6 bases between them. The CDR3 loop spans 14 amino acids. CDR1 and CDR2 from the germline V gene are SGHRS and YFSETQ. The CDR3 protein is CASSLDSRTDTQYF. CDR3 nucleotide sequence: TGCGCCAGCAGCTTGGACAGCCGCACAGATACGCAGTATTTT.

This clonotype was recorded many times. The chain has TRBV29-1 and TRBJ2-1; TRBD1 aligns across 9 bases. The CDR3 has 13 amino acids. The V gene end was trimmed by 7 bases and the J gene end by 3 bases; junction bases not matched to a gene: 4. Germline CDR1 is SQVTM and CDR2 is ANQGSEA. For the CDR3, the DNA is TGCAGCGCTCGACAGGGGGACTACAATGAGCAGTTCTTC. Translation: CSARQGDYNEQFF.

The V gene is TRBV20-1, the J gene TRBJ2-7; 7 bases are a match to TRBD2. After removal of 0 bases from V and 0 bases from J, the junction contained 11 bases not matched to a gene. CDR3 size: 17 residues. The germline CDR1 and CDR2 sequences are DFQATT and SNEGSKA (reference sequence). The CDR3 loop is CSARDPLGEGHSYEQYF. The DNA of the CDR3 is TGCAGTGCTAGAGATCCTCTCGGGGAGGGCCACTCCTACGAGCAGTACTTC.

In its sample, this clonotype was seen many times. V gene TRBV18 combines with J gene TRBJ2-5, with 8 bases fitting TRBD1. Per germline, CDR1 KGHSH and CDR2 LQKENI. With V trimmed by 5 bases and J by 5 bases, 7 bases remained unmatched. This CDR3 is 14 amino acids long. The CDR3 DNA reads TGTGCCAGCTCAAGCCCCCGGACAGGGGAGACCCAGTACTTC. Its translation is CASSSPRTGETQYF.

This clonotype was counted ten times or more. The chain couples TRBV7-2 to TRBJ2-5; tentative D call: TRBD2 (7 bases). Deletions cut 5 bases from V and 7 bases from J, with 17 bases between. The CDR3 runs 14 residues. The germline V gene has CDR1 SGHTA and CDR2 FQGNSA. CDR3 in DNA: TGTGCCAGCAGCCCCTCCCGGGGGGCAGGGACCCAGTACTTC. It specifies CASSPSRGAGTQYF.

The chain has TRBV20-1 and TRBJ2-5; 11 bases agree with TRBD2. V lost 6 bases and J lost 2; bases outside the gene matches: 5. The CDR3 is 14 residues long. Germline V gene data show CDR1 as DFQATT and CDR2 as SNEGSKA (reference sequence). The DNA of the CDR3 is TGCAGTGCGCGGGGACTAGCGGTTCAAGAGACCCAGTACTTC. This translates into CSARGLAVQETQYF.

This clonotype was counted a few times. CDR3 residues: CSARPRDFLTGELFF. DNA for the CDR3: TGCAGTGCTAGACCCCGAGACTTCCTCACCGGGGAGCTGTTTTTT. The chain recombines TRBV20-1 with TRBJ2-2; D is unclear. The CDR3 runs to 15 residues. V lost 2 bases and J 4 bases, leaving 14 bases between the germline ends. The germline V gene encodes CDR1 DFQATT and CDR2 SNEGSKA (reference sequence).

In this sample, this clonotype turned up a few times. This sequence joins TRBV6-2 or TRBV6-3 and TRBJ2-2; possibly TRBD2 for D (5 bases). The germline gives CDR1 MNHEY, CDR2 SVGEGT. This CDR3 is built from 15 residues. Trimming pared 2 bases from V and 3 bases from J, leaving 10 bases between. CDR3 sequence (DNA): TGTGCCAGCAGTTACGTGGACTCGTACACCGGGGAGCTGTTTTTT. Protein sequence: CASSYVDSYTGELFF.

This clonotype was seen ten or more times. The chain has TRBV29-1 and TRBJ2-1; TRBD2 agrees at 8 bases. The germline V gene has CDR1 SQVTM and CDR2 ANQGSEA. This CDR3 comprises 17 residues. Trimming took 0 bases from V and 10 from J; bases not matched to a gene: 17. This CDR3 is CSVEDHLQREGSMEQFF. The CDR3 DNA reads as TGCAGCGTTGAAGATCACTTACAACGGGAGGGGTCGATGGAGCAGTTCTTC.

The chain couples TRBV7-3 to TRBJ2-5; D ambiguous. Per germline, CDR1 SGHTA and CDR2 FQGTGA. Trimming shortened V by 5 bases and J by 1 base, and 8 bases separated the two germline ends. This CDR3 contains 13 residues. The CDR3 here is CASSPDPQETQYF. The DNA of the CDR3 is TGTGCCAGCAGCCCTGACCCCCAAGAGACCCAGTACTTC.

CDR3 bases: TGTGCCAGCTTAAGGACCGCGACTTCCTATAATTCACCCCTCCACTTT. This sequence encodes CASLRTATSYNSPLHF. The rearrangement links TRBV6-5 to TRBJ1-6, with unresolved D. Germline loops: CDR1 MNHEY, CDR2 SVGAGI. This CDR3 is built from 16 residues. V shed 8 bases and J shed 1 base, with 15 bases lying between them.

There are a few counts of this clonotype. DNA of the CDR3: TGCGCCAGCAGCCAAGTCTTAACAGGGGGAATCGCAGATACGCAGTATTTT. Encoded protein: CASSQVLTGGIADTQYF. The J gene is TRBJ2-3, the V gene TRBV4-3, with TRBD1 matching over 8 bases. This CDR3 is built from 17 residues. Trimming took 1 base from V and 4 from J; bases not matched to a gene: 10. CDR1 is LGHNA and CDR2 is YSLEER in the germline V gene.

The chain carries TRBV7-9 and TRBJ1-1; 9 bases are a match to TRBD1. Per germline, CDR1 SEHNR and CDR2 FQNEAQ (reference sequence). This CDR3 is built from 18 residues. J gave up 4 bases and V 1 base, and 13 bases lay outside the gene matches. The CDR3 is CASSLDVDRGKDATEAFF. CDR3 DNA sequence: TGTGCCAGCAGCTTAGACGTCGACAGGGGGAAGGATGCCACTGAAGCTTTCTTT.

There are many counts of this clonotype. Here the CDR3 DNA reads TGTGCCAGCAGCCAACAAGAGACCCAGTACTTC. This translates into CASSQQETQYF. The chain carries TRBV25-1 and TRBJ2-5; D gene uncertain. The CDR3 has 11 amino acids. V dropped 6 bases and J dropped 2 bases, with 4 bases sitting between them. Per germline, CDR1 MGHDK and CDR2 SYGVNS.

In this sample, this clonotype turned up many times. This chain links TRBV6-2 or TRBV6-3 with TRBJ1-5; no definite D call. This CDR3 contains 13 residues. The V end was cut by 5 bases, the J end by 1 base, with 6 bases between. CDR1 and CDR2 from the germline V gene are MNHEY and SVGEGT. The CDR3 spells CASSRRSNQPQHF. CDR3 DNA sequence: TGTGCCAGCAGTAGAAGGAGCAATCAGCCCCAGCATTTT.

This clonotype was picked up a small number of times. The chain has TRBV7-9 and TRBJ2-1; 15 bases match TRBD2. The ends lost 4 bases at V and 9 bases at J; junction bases unmatched: 7. CDR1 and CDR2 from the germline V gene are SEHNR and FQNEAQ (reference sequence). This CDR3 is built from 16 residues. The DNA for the CDR3 is TGTGCCAGCAGCTACCCGGGACTAGCGGGAGGAAGTGAGCAGTTCTTC. The encoded protein is CASSYPGLAGGSEQFF.

This clonotype was detected only a few times. This chain joins TRBV10-3 and TRBJ1-1, with 7 bases identical to TRBD1. The CDR3 loop spans 13 amino acids. Germline values: CDR1 ENHRY, CDR2 SYGVKD. The junction had 10 bases not matched to a gene; V was cut back by 8 bases and J by 7 bases. The DNA for the CDR3 is TGTGCCATCGGCAGGGGGAGTCCGGATGAAGCTTTCTTT. Translating it yields CAIGRGSPDEAFF.

The rearrangement links TRBV20-1 to TRBJ2-2, with D uncertain. The germline CDR1 and CDR2 sequences are DFQATT and SNEGSKA (reference sequence). With 2 bases removed from V and 6 bases from J, the gap between germline ends came to 7 bases. CDR3 length: 12 amino acids. CDR3 residues: CSARRISGELFF. CDR3 nucleotides: TGCAGTGCTAGACGTATTTCCGGGGAGCTGTTTTTT.

The rearrangement links TRBV7-3 to TRBJ2-2; D tentatively reads TRBD1 or TRBD2 (5 bases each). V was clipped by 2 bases and J by 3 bases, with 10 bases between them. This CDR3 comprises 15 residues. The germline CDR1 and CDR2 sequences are SGHTA and FQGTGA. CDR3 sequence (DNA): TGTGCCAGCAGCTTATCTAGGGGAGACACCGGGGAGCTGTTTTTT. Its translation: CASSLSRGDTGELFF. Combining the CDR3 with reference TRBV7-3 and TRBJ2-2 gives the whole variable domain GAGVSQTPSNKVTEKGKYVELRCDPISGHTALYWYRQSLGQGPEFLIYFQGTGAADDSGLPNDRFFAVRPEGSVSTLKIQRTERGDSAVYLCASSLSRGDTGELFFGEGSRLTVL.

The chain uses TRBV2 and TRBJ2-3; no clear D. The CDR3 is 14 residues long. The V end lost 2 bases, the J end lost 2 bases, and 8 bases lay between the germline ends. Germline loops: CDR1 SNHLY, CDR2 FYNNEI. CDR3 DNA sequence: TGTGCCAGCAGTGAAAGAAGCCACACAGATACGCAGTATTTT. Amino acid sequence: CASSERSHTDTQYF.

This clonotype was seen a handful of times. V is TRBV6-6 and J is TRBJ2-5; 7 bases fit TRBD2. The CDR3 has 15 amino acids. Germline V gene data show CDR1 as MNHNY and CDR2 as SVGAGI (reference sequence). J lost 5 bases, V lost 3 bases, and 9 bases had no gene match. This CDR3 reads CASSYVLDGRETQYF. The CDR3 DNA reads as TGTGCCAGCAGTTATGTGTTGGACGGGAGGGAGACCCAGTACTTC.

V and J are TRBV29-1 and TRBJ2-7; 7 positions agree with TRBD1. The CDR3 sequence is 12 residues long. J lost 5 bases, V lost 7 bases, and 8 bases had no gene match. Germline-derived CDR1 and CDR2 are SQVTM and ANQGSEA. The CDR3 reads CSARRQGDEQYF. The DNA for the CDR3 is TGCAGCGCCCGCCGACAGGGTGACGAGCAGTACTTC.

The CDR3 reads CASSLPDGRRLYF. CDR3 nucleotides: TGTGCCAGCAGCCTCCCGGACGGGAGAAGACTATATTTT. The rearrangement links TRBV7-9 to TRBJ1-3, with D unresolved. The V gene's germline CDR1 is SEHNR and CDR2 FQNEAQ (reference sequence). This CDR3 has 13 amino acids. Trimming shortened V by 5 bases and J by 14 bases, and 19 bases separated the two germline ends.

This clonotype was counted a few times. The rearrangement links TRBV15 to TRBJ2-7; D perhaps matches TRBD2 (5 bases). The CDR3 spans 17 residues. V was clipped by 0 bases and J by 5 bases, with 20 bases between them. Germline V gene sequence: CDR1 LNHNV, CDR2 YYDKDF (reference sequence). The CDR3 loop reads CATSRDTTSLGPHEQYF. CDR3 nucleotides: TGTGCCACCAGCAGAGACACTACTAGTCTCGGGCCTCACGAGCAGTACTTC.